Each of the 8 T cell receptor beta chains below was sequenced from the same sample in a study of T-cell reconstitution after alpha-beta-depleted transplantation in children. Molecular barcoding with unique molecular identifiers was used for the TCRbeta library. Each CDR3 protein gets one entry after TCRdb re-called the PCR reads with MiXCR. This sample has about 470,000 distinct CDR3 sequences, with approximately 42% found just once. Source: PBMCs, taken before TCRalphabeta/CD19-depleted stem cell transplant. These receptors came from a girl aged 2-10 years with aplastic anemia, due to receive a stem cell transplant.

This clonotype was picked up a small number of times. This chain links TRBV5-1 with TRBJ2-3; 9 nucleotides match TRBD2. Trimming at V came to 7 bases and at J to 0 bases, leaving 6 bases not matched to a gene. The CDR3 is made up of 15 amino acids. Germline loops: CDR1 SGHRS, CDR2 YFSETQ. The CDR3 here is CASEASGTSTDTQYF. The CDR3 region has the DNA TGCGCCAGCGAGGCTAGCGGGACTAGCACAGATACGCAGTATTTT.

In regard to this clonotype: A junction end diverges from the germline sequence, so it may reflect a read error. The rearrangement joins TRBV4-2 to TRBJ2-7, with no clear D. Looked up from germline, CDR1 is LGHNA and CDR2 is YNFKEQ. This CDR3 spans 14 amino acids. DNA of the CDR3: TGTGCCAGCAGCCAAGTCTCCCGCTCCAACGAGCAGTACTTC. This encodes CASSQVSRSNEQYF.

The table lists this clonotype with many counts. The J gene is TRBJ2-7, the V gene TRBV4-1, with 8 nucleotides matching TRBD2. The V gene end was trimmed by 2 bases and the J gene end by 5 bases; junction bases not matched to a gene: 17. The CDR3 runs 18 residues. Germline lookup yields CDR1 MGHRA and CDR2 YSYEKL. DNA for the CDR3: TGCGCCAGCAGCCAATCTATGATGGGCGGGAGGTGGTTCGACGAGCAGTACTTC. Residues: CASSQSMMGGRWFDEQYF.

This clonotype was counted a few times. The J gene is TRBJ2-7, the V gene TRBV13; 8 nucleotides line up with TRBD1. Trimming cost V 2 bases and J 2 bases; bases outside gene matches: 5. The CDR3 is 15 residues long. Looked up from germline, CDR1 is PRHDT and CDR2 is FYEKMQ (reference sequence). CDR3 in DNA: TGTGCCAGCAGCTTATGGCAGGGGGCAGCCTACGAGCAGTACTTC. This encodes CASSLWQGAAYEQYF.

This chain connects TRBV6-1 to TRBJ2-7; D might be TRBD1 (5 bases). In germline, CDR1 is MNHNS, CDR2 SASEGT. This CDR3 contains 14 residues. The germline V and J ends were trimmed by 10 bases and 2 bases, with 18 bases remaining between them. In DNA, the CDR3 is TGTGCCACCGTAATTCGCTGGGGCCCCTACGAGCAGTACTTC. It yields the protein CATVIRWGPYEQYF.

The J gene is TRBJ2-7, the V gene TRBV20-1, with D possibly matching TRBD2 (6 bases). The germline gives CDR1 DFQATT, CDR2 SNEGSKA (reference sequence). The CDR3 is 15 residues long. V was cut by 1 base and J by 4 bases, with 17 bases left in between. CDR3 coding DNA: TGCAGTGCTAGAGGCTTGGAGGGCCCACGGTACGAGCAGTACTTC. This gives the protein CSARGLEGPRYEQYF.

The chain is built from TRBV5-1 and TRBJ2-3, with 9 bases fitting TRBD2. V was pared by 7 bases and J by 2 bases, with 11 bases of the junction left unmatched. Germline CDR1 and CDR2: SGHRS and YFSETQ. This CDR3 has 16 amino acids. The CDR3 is CASSPRLAGLTDTQYF. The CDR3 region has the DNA TGCGCCAGCTCCCCCCGCCTAGCGGGACTCACAGATACGCAGTATTTT.

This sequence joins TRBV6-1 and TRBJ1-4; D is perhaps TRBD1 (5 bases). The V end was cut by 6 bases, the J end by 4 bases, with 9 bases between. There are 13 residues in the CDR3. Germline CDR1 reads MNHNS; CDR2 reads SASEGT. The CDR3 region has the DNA TGTGCCAGCAGGCCAGGGATTAATGAAAAACTGTTTTTT. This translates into CASRPGINEKLFF.